This TCR beta chain is from a study of cytomegalovirus exposure and HLA in healthy donors. Across the whole study: Across some 400 genotyped donors, 81% landed in the Caucasian-associated ancestry cluster.

This clone was picked up a small number of times. Its specificity is not known. The CDR3 spans 14 residues. The germline V gene has CDR1 MGHDK and CDR2 SYGVNS. V shed 2 bases and J 5 bases; nucleotides not matched to a gene: 5. Both 60 Vbeta primers and 13 Jbeta primers went into the PCR. Sequencing was performed with immunoSEQ multiplex PCR; in TCRdb, only in-frame clones are kept and a portion is missing. The data show around 60,000 clones, approximately 71% seen once. Broader study findings: The authors reported that TCR beta sequences could predict HLA-A and HLA-B alleles. These predictions were accurate for most subjects in the first cohort. Certain sequence variants were highly shared and formed a cluster, and this cluster was likely a sequencing artifact. Later work showed greater clonal expansion in HLA-associated TCR beta chains than in equally common others.

The receptor was derived from a man over 45 in good health and CMV-seropositive. The chain couples TRBV25-1 to TRBJ2-5, with TRBD1 matching over 7 bases. What was sequenced was PBMCs. The CDR3 here is CASSEMTGTETQYF. For the CDR3, the DNA is TGTGCCAGCAGTGAAATGACAGGGACGGAGACCCAGTACTTC.